Each of the 6 T cell receptor beta chains below was sequenced from the same sample in a study of siplizumab effects on memory and regulatory T cells. Sequencing used immunoSEQ multiplex PCR; TCRdb keeps in-frame clones, though not all of them. Among 75,000 to 100,000 clones listed, 94% were seen once. The sample taken for sequencing was non-Treg CD4+ T cells sorted from blood. These receptors all come from a human donor in good health.

The V call is TRBV19, the J call TRBJ1-3; D unresolved. Trimming took off 6 bases at V and 8 bases at J, with 14 bases between the two ends. Germline CDR1 and CDR2: LNHDA and SQIVND (reference sequence). The CDR3 spans 13 residues. The CDR3, as DNA: TGTGCCAGTAGGGATAGAGGAGAACACACCATATATTTT. This codes for CASRDRGEHTIYF.

The rearrangement joins TRBV25-1 to TRBJ1-4, with D possibly TRBD1 on 5 matching bases. Germline CDR1 is MGHDK and CDR2 is SYGVNS. Trimming removed 3 bases from V and 0 bases from J, with 14 bases in between. CDR3 length: 17 residues. CDR3 bases: TGTGCCAGCAGTGACGAGGGGCCGGCCGCAACTAATGAAAAACTGTTTTTT. Its protein product is CASSDEGPAATNEKLFF.

This clone was seen more than once but under ten times. The rearrangement uses TRBV4-1 and TRBJ2-5, with 12 nucleotides matching TRBD2. The CDR3 covers 14 residues. Germline lookup yields CDR1 MGHRA and CDR2 YSYEKL. Losses at the gene ends were 4 bases for V and 4 bases for J; bases not matched to a gene: 1. The CDR3 nucleotides are TGCGCCAGCAGCCCTAGCGGGAGGGGAGAGACCCAGTACTTC. Protein sequence: CASSPSGRGETQYF.

The chain couples TRBV4-3 to TRBJ2-3; D tentatively fits TRBD1 or TRBD2 (5 bases each). Per the germline V gene, CDR1 is LGHNA and CDR2 is YSLEER. The CDR3 runs 15 residues. V lost 4 bases, J lost 6 bases, and 17 bases lay in between. The CDR3 nucleotides are TGCGCCAGCAGCCTCGCAGTATCGGGGCCGGATACGCAGTATTTT. Its translation is CASSLAVSGPDTQYF.

The V call is TRBV5-1, the J call TRBJ2-7; TRBD1 matches at 11 bases. V gave up 4 bases and J gave up 4 bases; unmatched junction bases: 4. Germline loops: CDR1 SGHRS, CDR2 YFSETQ. This CDR3 contains 14 residues. The CDR3 DNA is TGCGCCAGCAGCGGGGGACAGGGGGTATACGAGCAGTACTTC. This codes for CASSGGQGVYEQYF. Based on the CDR3 plus reference TRBV5-1 and TRBJ2-7, the full variable domain is KAGVTQTPRYLIKTRGQQVTLSCSPISGHRSVSWYQQTPGQGLQFLFEYFSETQRNKGNFPGRFSGRQFSNSRSEMNVSTLELGDSALYLCASSGGQGVYEQYFGPGTRLTVT.

The chain combines TRBV19 with TRBJ1-6; D remains ambiguous. V was clipped by 3 bases and J by 2 bases, with 8 bases between them. The germline CDR1 and CDR2 sequences are LNHDA and SQIVND (reference sequence). The CDR3 is made up of 15 amino acids. The CDR3 loop reads CASSIGKTYNSPLHF. The CDR3 nucleotides read TGTGCCAGTAGTATTGGAAAGACCTATAATTCACCCCTCCACTTT.